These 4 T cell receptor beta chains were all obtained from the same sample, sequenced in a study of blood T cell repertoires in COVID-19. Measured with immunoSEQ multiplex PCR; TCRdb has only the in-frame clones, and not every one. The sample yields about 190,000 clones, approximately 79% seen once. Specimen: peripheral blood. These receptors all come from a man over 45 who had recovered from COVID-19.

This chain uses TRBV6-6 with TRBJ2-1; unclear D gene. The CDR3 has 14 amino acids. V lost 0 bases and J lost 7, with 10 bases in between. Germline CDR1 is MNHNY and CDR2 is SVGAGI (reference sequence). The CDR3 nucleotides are TGTGCCAGCAGTTACTCGAGGATCCGGAATGAGCAGTTCTTC. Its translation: CASSYSRIRNEQFF.

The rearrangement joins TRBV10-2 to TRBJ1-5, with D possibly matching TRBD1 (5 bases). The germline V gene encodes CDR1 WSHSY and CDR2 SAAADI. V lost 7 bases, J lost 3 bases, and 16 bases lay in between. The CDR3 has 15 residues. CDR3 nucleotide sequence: TGCGCCAGCAAGGGACTCCTGGGTAACAATCAGCCCCAGCATTTT. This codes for CASKGLLGNNQPQHF.

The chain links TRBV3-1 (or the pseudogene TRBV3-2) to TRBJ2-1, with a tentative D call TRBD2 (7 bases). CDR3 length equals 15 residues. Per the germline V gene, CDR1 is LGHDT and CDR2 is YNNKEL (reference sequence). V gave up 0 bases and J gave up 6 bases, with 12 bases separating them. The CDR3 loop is CASSQERGGVNEQFF. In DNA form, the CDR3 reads TGTGCCAGCAGCCAAGAAAGGGGGGGCGTCAATGAGCAGTTCTTC.

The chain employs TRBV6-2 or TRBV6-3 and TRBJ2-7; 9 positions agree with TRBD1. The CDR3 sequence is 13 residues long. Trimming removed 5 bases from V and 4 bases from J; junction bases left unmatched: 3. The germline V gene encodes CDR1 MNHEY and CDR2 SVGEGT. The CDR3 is CASSRDRVYEQYF. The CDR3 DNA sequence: TGTGCCAGCAGTCGGGACAGGGTTTACGAGCAGTACTTC.